This paragraph covers one T cell receptor beta chain sequence. The CDR3 totals 15 residues. Germline CDR1 is MNHEY and CDR2 is SVGAGI. V was trimmed by 0 bases and J by 2 bases, leaving 8 bases between them. How the authors handled the data: Quantification of nucleated cells was approximated via reference gene primer amplification. The data were produced by immunoSEQ multiplex PCR, yet TCRdb's version contains in-frame clones alone and is incomplete. For V, J and clone size, that table is used; D and trimming come from the DNA. The data hold 150,000 to 200,000 clones, with around four fifths observed a single time. Adults between about 18 and 89 years of age took part from 20 to 25 US areas. This specimen belongs to a study of blood T cell repertoires in COVID-19. Study-wide context: Acute-phase and convalescent COVID-19 samples originated in the United States, Italy and Spain. The analysed material was cDNA or gDNA that came from T cells, B-cell-depleted T cells, or PBMCs.

The rearrangement joins TRBV6-5 to TRBJ1-5; tentative D call: TRBD1 (5 bases). This TCR derives from a woman aged 55-69 years who had recovered from COVID-19. The sample was PBMCs or T cells enriched from blood (not recorded which). Written as DNA, the CDR3 is TGTGCCAGCAGTTACTCGAAAGGGGGCAATCAGCCCCAGCATTTT. Translated: CASSYSKGGNQPQHF.